Shown below are 27 T cell receptor beta chains from a single sample sequenced in a study of blood T cell repertoires in COVID-19. Only in-frame clones appear in the TCRdb table, and some are missing; sequencing was by immunoSEQ multiplex PCR. The sample has 50,000 to 80,000 clones, around four fifths seen once; the top ten hold 12% to 15%. Specimen: peripheral blood. The receptors originated from a man between 60 and 75 years old with COVID-19, enrolled during active disease.

V is TRBV5-5 and J is TRBJ1-1; D perhaps matches TRBD1 (5 bases). From germline, CDR1 is SGHKS and CDR2 YYEKEE (reference sequence). This CDR3 is 13 amino acids long. Trimming removed 0 bases from V and 5 bases from J, with 8 bases in between. This chain's CDR3 is CASSLVRQTEAFF. CDR3 nucleotides: TGTGCCAGCAGCTTGGTACGACAGACTGAAGCTTTCTTT.

The chain is built from TRBV9 and TRBJ1-1; TRBD1 matches at 9 bases. The germline V gene encodes CDR1 SGDLS and CDR2 YYNGEE. This CDR3 spans 14 amino acids. The ends lost 3 bases at V and 5 bases at J; junction bases unmatched: 5. CDR3 sequence (DNA): TGTGCCAGCAGCGCCGGGACAGGGAGAACTGAAGCTTTCTTT. Translated: CASSAGTGRTEAFF.

The V call is TRBV3-1 (or the pseudogene TRBV3-2), the J call TRBJ2-7; 7 bases fit TRBD2. There are 14 residues in the CDR3. V lost 3 bases and J lost 1; bases outside the gene matches: 3. Germline V CDR1 and CDR2: LGHDT, YNNKEL (reference sequence). The CDR3 loop is CASSQLGGSYEQYF. DNA of the CDR3: TGTGCCAGCAGCCAGTTGGGGGGGTCCTACGAGCAGTACTTC.

The chain has TRBV6-5 and TRBJ2-3; 7 bases agree with TRBD2. CDR1 is MNHEY, CDR2 SVGAGI, per germline. The trim removed 6 bases at V and 4 bases at J, leaving 1 base unmatched. The CDR3 contains 12 residues. The CDR3 loop is CASRTSADTQYF. CDR3 DNA: TGTGCCAGCAGAACTAGCGCAGATACGCAGTATTTT.

This chain uses TRBV3-1 (or the pseudogene TRBV3-2) with TRBJ2-1; 10 positions agree with TRBD2. Germline trimming cut 1 base from V and 9 bases from J; bases unmatched to any gene: 9. Germline CDR1 and CDR2: LGHDT and YNNKEL (reference sequence). The CDR3 has 16 amino acids. The CDR3 DNA sequence: TGTGCCAGCAGCCAAGTCGGGCTAGCGGGAGTGGGTGAGCAGTTCTTC. Translation gives CASSQVGLAGVGEQFF.

This clone has a single count. The V gene is TRBV15, the J gene TRBJ2-1; 8 bases fit TRBD1. V lost 8 bases to trimming and J lost 2 bases; unmatched junction nucleotides: 5. The CDR3 extends over 14 amino acids. Germline lookup yields CDR1 LNHNV and CDR2 YYDKDF (reference sequence). The CDR3 DNA reads as TGTGCCACCGTTGGACAGGGTGCCTACAATGAGCAGTTCTTC. It yields the protein CATVGQGAYNEQFF.

This chain uses TRBV5-1 with TRBJ2-7; 7 bases are shared with TRBD1. The CDR3 is 13 amino acids. Germline CDR1 is SGHRS and CDR2 is YFSETQ. J gave up 5 bases and V 2 bases, and 4 bases lay outside the gene matches. The CDR3 region is CASSFPQGDEQYF. CDR3 bases: TGCGCCAGCAGCTTCCCCCAGGGGGACGAGCAGTACTTC.

The rearrangement uses TRBV6-1 and TRBJ1-5, with D unresolved. V was pared by 3 bases and J by 3 bases, with 6 bases between. The length of the CDR3 is 13 residues. Per germline, CDR1 MNHNS and CDR2 SASEGT. The CDR3 region is CASSEFLNQPQHF. The CDR3, as DNA: TGTGCCAGCAGTGAGTTCCTCAATCAGCCCCAGCATTTT.

The chain combines TRBV11-3 with TRBJ2-2, with 9 bases matching TRBD1. The CDR3 is 13 amino acids. Germline V CDR1 and CDR2: SGHNT, YENEEA. After removal of 5 bases from V and 8 bases from J, the junction contained 3 bases not matched to a gene. The CDR3 reads CASSGTGSGELFF. The CDR3 DNA follows: TGTGCCAGCAGCGGGACAGGGTCGGGGGAGCTGTTTTTT.

V and J are TRBV30 and TRBJ2-3, with a possible D match to TRBD2 (5 bases). Trimming took off 7 bases at V and 1 base at J, with 15 bases between the two ends. The CDR3 loop spans 14 amino acids. CDR1 GTSNPN and CDR2 SVGIG come from the germline V gene (reference sequence). The CDR3 DNA reads as TGTGCCTTAGCCCGGGGTTATGGCACAGATACGCAGTATTTT. It yields the protein CALARGYGTDTQYF.

The chain carries TRBV9 and TRBJ1-1; weak D call: TRBD1 (5 bases). The germline CDR1 and CDR2 sequences are SGDLS and YYNGEE. V dropped 0 bases and J dropped 1 base, with 7 bases sitting between them. CDR3 length: 14 residues. This CDR3 reads CASSVGQTNTEAFF. Here the CDR3 DNA reads TGTGCCAGCAGCGTAGGACAGACGAACACTGAAGCTTTCTTT.

V gene TRBV2 combines with J gene TRBJ2-3; 8 positions agree with TRBD2. The CDR3 is made up of 14 amino acids. Germline CDR1 SNHLY, CDR2 FYNNEI. With V trimmed by 4 bases and J by 6 bases, 6 bases remained unmatched. In DNA, the CDR3 is TGTGCCAGCAGTGCGGGGGGGGCCTTTGATACGCAGTATTTT. Amino acids: CASSAGGAFDTQYF. The full variable domain, with the rest looked up from reference TRBV2 and TRBJ2-3, is EPEVTQTPSHQVTQMGQEVILRCVPISNHLYFYWYRQILGQKVEFLVSFYNNEISEKSEIFDDQFSVERPDGSNFTLKIRSTKLEDSAMYFCASSAGGAFDTQYFGPGTRLTVL.

V and J are TRBV4-2 and TRBJ2-3; 9 bases agree with TRBD2. CDR3 length: 18 amino acids. The junction had 11 bases not matched to a gene; V was cut back by 4 bases and J by 0 bases. CDR1 LGHNA and CDR2 YNFKEQ come from the germline V gene. In nucleotides, the CDR3 is TGTGCCAGCAGCCCGACTAGCGGACTAATAACTAGCACAGATACGCAGTATTTT. Protein sequence: CASSPTSGLITSTDTQYF.

J is TRBJ1-4 and V is TRBV5-1; D unresolved. Trimming left V 4 bases short and J 1 base short, with 11 bases between. Germline CDR1 is SGHRS and CDR2 is YFSETQ. The CDR3 runs to 15 residues. The CDR3: CASSPSGITNEKLFF. Written as DNA, the CDR3 is TGCGCCAGCAGCCCTTCGGGTATAACTAATGAAAAACTGTTTTTT.

The rearrangement uses TRBV30 and TRBJ1-1; D unresolved. Germline values: CDR1 GTSNPN, CDR2 SVGIG (reference sequence). Trimming shortened V by 8 bases and J by 4 bases, and 20 bases separated the two germline ends. The CDR3 consists of 14 residues. The chain's CDR3 is CAHPSSRPGTEAFF. The DNA for the CDR3 is TGTGCCCATCCCTCGTCCAGACCGGGCACTGAAGCTTTCTTT.

This clone was detected once. This chain joins TRBV23-1 and TRBJ2-6, with 10 bases lining up with TRBD1. TRBV23-1 is reported as an ORF; its role is uncertain. After removal of 3 bases from V and 2 bases from J, the junction contained 4 bases not matched to a gene. The CDR3 has 17 amino acids. The CDR3 here is CASSQLDRGTGANVLTF. CDR3 DNA sequence: TGCGCCAGCAGTCAGTTGGACAGGGGGACTGGGGCCAACGTCCTGACTTTC.

The chain couples TRBV5-1 to TRBJ2-3, with a possible D match to TRBD1 (6 bases). CDR1 SGHRS and CDR2 YFSETQ come from the germline V gene. V was trimmed by 4 bases and J by 4 bases, leaving 19 bases between them. The CDR3 extends over 16 amino acids. The DNA for the CDR3 is TGCGCCAGCAGCCCGGACGGCAGGGGAGACGCAGATACGCAGTATTTT. Translation gives CASSPDGRGDADTQYF.

This sequence joins TRBV5-4 and TRBJ2-7; D possibly corresponds to TRBD2 (5 bases). The V and J ends lost 0 bases and 0 bases respectively, with 10 bases between them. The CDR3 loop spans 15 amino acids. Germline loops: CDR1 SGHNT, CDR2 YYREEE (reference sequence). The CDR3 DNA reads as TGTGCCAGCAGCTTGGGAGCGGTAAGCTCCTACGAGCAGTACTTC. It codes for CASSLGAVSSYEQYF.

This CDR3 reads CASRPRWEAPNEQFF. For the CDR3, the DNA is TGTGCCAGCAGGCCTCGTTGGGAGGCCCCCAATGAGCAGTTCTTC. The chain is built from TRBV2 and TRBJ2-1; tentative D call: TRBD2 (6 bases). This CDR3 has 15 residues. CDR1 is SNHLY and CDR2 is FYNNEI in the germline V gene. V dropped 6 bases and J dropped 6 bases, with 18 bases sitting between them.

J is TRBJ2-2 and V is TRBV2, with TRBD1 matching over 8 bases. This CDR3 has 16 amino acids. Germline V gives CDR1 SNHLY, CDR2 FYNNEI. V shed 6 bases, J shed 4 bases, and the junction held 10 bases outside the gene matches. This CDR3 is CASSLLTGVGTGELFF. The DNA of the CDR3 is TGTGCCAGCAGCCTCCTGACAGGGGTCGGCACCGGGGAGCTGTTTTTT.

The chain has TRBV4-1 and TRBJ2-3; D is uncertain. Trimming left V 3 bases short and J 6 bases short, with 10 bases between. The CDR3 is 13 amino acids. The germline gives CDR1 MGHRA, CDR2 YSYEKL. The CDR3 protein is CASSQIVRDTQYF. In nucleotides, the CDR3 is TGCGCCAGCAGCCAGATAGTGCGGGATACGCAGTATTTT.

Only one count was recorded for this clone. This chain joins TRBV5-6 and TRBJ1-2; a possible D gene is TRBD1 (6 bases). Germline lookup yields CDR1 SGHDT and CDR2 YYEEEE. The V and J ends lost 3 bases and 8 bases respectively, with 14 bases between them. This CDR3 spans 13 amino acids. The CDR3 protein is CASSSAGGAGYTF. The CDR3 nucleotides are TGTGCCAGCAGCTCCGCCGGGGGGGCGGGCTACACCTTC.

The J gene is TRBJ2-5, the V gene TRBV5-1; 9 positions match TRBD2. CDR1 and CDR2 from the germline V gene are SGHRS and YFSETQ. The CDR3 is 14 residues long. Trimming removed 5 bases from V and 1 base from J; junction bases left unmatched: 3. The CDR3 coding sequence is TGCGCCAGCAGGGGCGGGGGGGCCCAAGAGACCCAGTACTTC. Translating gives CASRGGGAQETQYF.

The sample holds one count of this clone. The chain carries TRBV3-1 (or the pseudogene TRBV3-2) and TRBJ2-1, with TRBD2 identical over 11 bases. CDR3 length equals 17 residues. J lost 7 bases, V lost 1 base, and 9 bases had no gene match. From germline, CDR1 is LGHDT and CDR2 YNNKEL (reference sequence). CDR3 nucleotide sequence: TGTGCCAGCAGCCAAGCCGTCGGGACTAGCGGTTATAATGAGCAGTTCTTC. Translating it yields CASSQAVGTSGYNEQFF.

The V and J genes are TRBV28 and TRBJ1-5; TRBD1 agrees at 7 bases. Unmatched junction bases numbered 6, after V lost 6 bases and J lost 4 bases. Germline V lookup: CDR1 MDHEN, CDR2 SYDVKM. This CDR3 has 14 amino acids. The DNA of the CDR3 is TGTGCCAGCAGCCTAATACAGGGGAATCAGCCCCAGCATTTT. It specifies CASSLIQGNQPQHF.

The genes are TRBV24-1 and TRBJ2-5; D remains ambiguous. CDR1 and CDR2 (germline): KGHDR, SFDVKD. Trimming removed 3 bases at V and 2 bases at J, with 3 bases between. There are 12 residues in the CDR3. The CDR3 nucleotides read TGTGCCACCAGTGATCCGCAAGAGACCCAGTACTTC. It yields the protein CATSDPQETQYF.

This chain connects TRBV6-5 to TRBJ2-3, with 7 bases matching TRBD2. Germline values: CDR1 MNHEY, CDR2 SVGAGI. V was pared by 0 bases and J by 8 bases, with 8 bases of the junction left unmatched. The CDR3 loop spans 15 amino acids. The CDR3 DNA follows: TGTGCCAGCAGTTACTCAGCCCGGGGACTAAGTACGCAGTATTTT. Protein product: CASSYSARGLSTQYF.